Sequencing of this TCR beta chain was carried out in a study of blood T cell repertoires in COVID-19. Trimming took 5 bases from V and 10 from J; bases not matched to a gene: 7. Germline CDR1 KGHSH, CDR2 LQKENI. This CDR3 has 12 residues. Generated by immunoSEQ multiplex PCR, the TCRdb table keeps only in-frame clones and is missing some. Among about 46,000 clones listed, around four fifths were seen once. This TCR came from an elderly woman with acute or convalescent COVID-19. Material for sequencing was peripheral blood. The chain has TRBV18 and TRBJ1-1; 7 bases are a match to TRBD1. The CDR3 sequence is CASSFDRAAAFF. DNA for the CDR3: TGTGCCAGCTCATTCGACAGGGCGGCAGCTTTCTTT.